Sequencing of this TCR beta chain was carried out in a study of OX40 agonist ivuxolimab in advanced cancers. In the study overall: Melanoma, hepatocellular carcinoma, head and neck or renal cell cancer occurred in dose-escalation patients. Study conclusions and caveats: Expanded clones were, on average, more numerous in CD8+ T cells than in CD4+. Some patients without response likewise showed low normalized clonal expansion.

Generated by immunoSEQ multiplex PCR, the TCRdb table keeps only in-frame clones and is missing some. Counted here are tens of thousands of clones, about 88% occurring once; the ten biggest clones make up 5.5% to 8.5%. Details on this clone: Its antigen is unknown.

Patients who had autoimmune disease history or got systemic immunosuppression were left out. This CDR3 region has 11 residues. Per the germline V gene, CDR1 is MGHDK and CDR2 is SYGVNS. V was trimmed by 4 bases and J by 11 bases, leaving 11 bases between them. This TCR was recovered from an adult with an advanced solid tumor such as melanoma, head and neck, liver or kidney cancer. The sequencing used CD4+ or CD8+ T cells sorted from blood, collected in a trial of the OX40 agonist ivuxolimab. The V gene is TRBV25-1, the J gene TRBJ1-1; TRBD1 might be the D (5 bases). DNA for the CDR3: TGTGCCAGCAGTGGGGGCTTCGGGGCTTTCTTT. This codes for CASSGGFGAFF.